This TCR beta chain was identified during a study of technical replicates of blood from a few donors. Germline lookup yields CDR1 LNHDA and CDR2 SQIVND (reference sequence). CDR3 length: 13 amino acids. The V gene lost 1 base and the J gene lost 6 bases, with 9 bases spanning the gap. TCRdb's table, derived via immunoSEQ multiplex PCR, lists solely in-frame clones and lacks some. Among tens of thousands of clones listed, 95% were seen once. This clone has more than one count but fewer than ten. Other DNA variants within this sample encode the same CDR3. Sequenced sample: T cells isolated from PBMCs. This TCR was sampled from a human donor in good health. The chain combines TRBV19 with TRBJ1-2, with D tentatively TRBD1 (5 bases). The DNA for the CDR3 is TGTGCCAGTAGTATAGGGCCAGGGAATGGCTACACCTTC. This translates into CASSIGPGNGYTF.